A single TCR beta chain is shown here with its context. What it recognizes is unknown. Other DNA sequences of this sample code for an identical CDR3. The sample belongs to a study of T cell responses to AZD1222 COVID-19 vaccine. Overall study results and limits: At 160-218 and 743-854, vaccine-associated CD4 TCRs were dominant, and they spanned spike. At baseline, just a handful of AZD1222 recipients tested seropositive.

Pooled in the analysis were second doses at about 4 or about 12 weeks. Data came from immunoSEQ multiplex PCR; TCRdb stores just in-frame clones and leaves some out. The table has 160,000 or so clones, approximately 88% seen once. This CDR3 has 12 residues. V lost 1 base, J lost 3 bases, and 3 bases lay in between. The V and J genes are TRBV12-3 or TRBV12-4 and TRBJ1-2; no definite D call. This clonotype originated in an adult who received the AZD1222 COVID-19 vaccine. This material consisted of peripheral blood, taken 28 days after the second AZD1222 dose. CDR3: CASSLGHYGYTF. CDR3 in DNA: TGTGCCAGCAGTTTAGGGCACTATGGCTACACCTTC.